The source of this T cell receptor (beta chain) is a study of OX40 agonist ivuxolimab in advanced cancers. This CDR3 comprises 15 residues. In germline, CDR1 is SEHNR, CDR2 FQNEAQ (reference sequence). V lost 3 bases and J lost 0; bases outside the gene matches: 1. Study results and caveats: Partial responders at 0.1-3.0 mg/kg had among the lowest clonal expansion.

As to this clone: The antigen remains unidentified.

Profiled with immunoSEQ multiplex PCR; TCRdb holds only in-frame clones, not every one. The sample records 70,000 to 85,000 clones, over 85% being singletons. The specimen comprised CD4+ or CD8+ T cells sorted from blood, sampled in a trial of the OX40 agonist ivuxolimab. J is TRBJ2-7 and V is TRBV7-9; TRBD2 matches at 11 bases. This clonotype was obtained from an adult with an advanced solid tumor such as melanoma, head and neck, liver or kidney cancer. DNA for the CDR3: TGTGCCAGCAGCTTTGGACTAGCGGGCTCCTACGAGCAGTACTTC. It codes for CASSFGLAGSYEQYF. The complete variable domain, with remaining parts taken from reference TRBV7-9 and TRBJ2-7, reads DTGVSQNPRHKITKRGQNVTFRCDPISEHNRLYWYRQTLGQGPEFLTYFQNEAQLEKSRLLSDRFSAERPKGSFSTLEIQRTEQGDSAMYLCASSFGLAGSYEQYFGPGTRLTVT.